The entry below describes one T cell receptor (beta chain). Its cognate antigen is unknown. The data are from a study of cytomegalovirus exposure and HLA in healthy donors. Study-wide background: Among 350 to 500 genotyped donors, around 81% fell in the Caucasian-associated ancestry cluster.

Trimming removed 7 bases from V and 2 bases from J, with 8 bases in between. The CDR3 totals 12 residues. Germline CDR1 MDHEN, CDR2 SYDVKM. The PCR had 60 Vbeta and 13 Jbeta primers. Using immunoSEQ multiplex PCR, the repertoire was profiled, and TCRdb retains in-frame clones only, with some absent. The table records 140,000 to 150,000 clones, 80% of them present only once. Study-level findings and limits: Donors were assumed by presence/absence analyses to have roughly uniform sequencing depth.

The source of this sequence is a man in his forties in good health and CMV-seronegative. The J gene is TRBJ1-2, the V gene TRBV28; D gene ambiguous. Sequencing input: PBMCs. The CDR3, as DNA: TGTGCCAGCACCGCGATAAACTATGGCTACACCTTC. Its translation: CASTAINYGYTF.